This T cell receptor beta chain emerged from a study of T cells in Graves' hyperthyroidism and ophthalmopathy. It was RNA transcripts that yielded the amplified TCR beta CDR3 regions. HTBI primers were used for first-round RT-PCR of the TCR CDR3. TCRdb itself ran the multiplex PCR reads through MiXCR, one entry per CDR3 protein. The sample has some 620,000 distinct CDR3 sequences; about 17% are singletons. Study results and limitations: Blood also held most thyroid clonotypes expanded beyond 0.001.

CDR3 size: 14 residues. V lost 10 bases, J lost 7 bases, and 23 bases lay in between. Germline-derived CDR1 and CDR2 are MNHNS and SASEGT. Absence of ophthalmopathy progression within 18 months defined stable Graves' hyperthyroidism. Patients between 18 and 65 years old had hyperthyroidism, newly diagnosed and lasting under 2 months. PBMCs were sourced from more than 7.5 ml fresh peripheral blood. This clonotype was picked up many times. Its antigen is unidentified. The sample taken for sequencing was blood. The origin of this receptor is a woman aged 30 to 39 with Graves' hyperthyroidism. V is TRBV6-1 and J is TRBJ2-7; tentatively, D is TRBD1 (7 bases). CDR3 DNA: TGTGCCACCCGGGGCGGGACAGCCTCGGTTGAGCAGTACTTC. Translated, it gives CATRGGTASVEQYF.